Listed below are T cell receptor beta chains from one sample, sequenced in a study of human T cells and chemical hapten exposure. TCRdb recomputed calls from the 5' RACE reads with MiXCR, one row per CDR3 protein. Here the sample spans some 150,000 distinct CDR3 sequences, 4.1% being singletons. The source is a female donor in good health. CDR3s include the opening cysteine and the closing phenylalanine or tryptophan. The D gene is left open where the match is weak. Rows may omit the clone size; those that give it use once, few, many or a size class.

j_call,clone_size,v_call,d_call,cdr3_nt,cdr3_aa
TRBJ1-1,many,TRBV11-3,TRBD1,TGTGCCAGCCAAGGACAGGGGAAAGCTTTCTTT,CASQGQGKAFF
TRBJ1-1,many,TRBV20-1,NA,TGCAGTGCTATGGGGTGGGGGGGCACTGAAGCTTTCTTT,CSAMGWGGTEAFF
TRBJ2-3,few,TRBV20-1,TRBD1,TGCAGTGCTAGAGGACAGGGGAACTCAGATACGCAGTATTTT,CSARGQGNSDTQYF
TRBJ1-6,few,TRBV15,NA,TGTGCCACCAGCAGAGATCCGGAGGGGCGCTCTTCACCCCTCCACTTT,CATSRDPEGRSSPLHF
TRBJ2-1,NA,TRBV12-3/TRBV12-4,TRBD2,TGTGCCAGCACCAGAGGGCGGGGGGGCCACAATGAGCAGTTCTTC,CASTRGRGGHNEQFF
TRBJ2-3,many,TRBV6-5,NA,TGTGCCAGCAGCTCACAGTCATATACGCAGTATTTT,CASSSQSYTQYF
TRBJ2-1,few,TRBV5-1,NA,TGCGCCACCCGGATGTCGGGACGAGCGGATGAGCAGTTCTTC,CATRMSGRADEQFF
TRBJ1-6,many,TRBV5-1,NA,TGCGCCAGCAGCTTGGCACAGCCAAATTCACCCCTCCACTTT,CASSLAQPNSPLHF
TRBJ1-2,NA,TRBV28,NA,TGTGCCAGCAGTTCCCGAGGGAGGCTGAACTATGGCTACACCTTC,CASSSRGRLNYGYTF
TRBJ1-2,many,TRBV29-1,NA,TGCAGCGTTGAAGAATGGGGAAGAAAGATGAATCACTATGGCTACACCTTC,CSVEEWGRKMNHYGYTF
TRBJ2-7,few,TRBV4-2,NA,TGTGCCAGCAGCCACGGGGGCGTCTACGAGCAGTACTTC,CASSHGGVYEQYF
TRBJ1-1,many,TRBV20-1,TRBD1,TGCAGTGCTAGGATGGGACAGGGGGGCACTGAAGCTTTCTTT,CSARMGQGGTEAFF
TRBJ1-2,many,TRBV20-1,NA,TGCAGTGCTAGAGGATGGCGTGGCTACACCTTC,CSARGWRGYTF
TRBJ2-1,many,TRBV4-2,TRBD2,TGTGCCAGCCGCATGCTAGCGGATTCCTACAATGAGCAGTTCTTC,CASRMLADSYNEQFF
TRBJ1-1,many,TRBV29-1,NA,TGCAGCGCGGGGGGGGGGCGCGGCACTGAAGCTTTCTTT,CSAGGGRGTEAFF
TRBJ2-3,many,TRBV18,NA,TGTGCCAGCTCACCAGGGGGCACAGATACGCAGTATTTT,CASSPGGTDTQYF
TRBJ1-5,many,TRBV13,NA,TGTGCCAGCAGCTTATCGCCAGGGCAGCCCCAGCATTTT,CASSLSPGQPQHF
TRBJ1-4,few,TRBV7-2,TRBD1,TGTGCCAGCAGCTTCAACACGAGGGGGCGCGGTGAAAAACTGTTTTTT,CASSFNTRGRGEKLFF
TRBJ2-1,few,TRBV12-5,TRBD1,TGTGCTAGTGGTCCGACAGGGGAACACTCCTACAATGAGCAGTTCTTC,CASGPTGEHSYNEQFF
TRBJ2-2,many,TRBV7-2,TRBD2,TGTGCCAGCAGCTCCAGATTAGCGGGCAACACCGGGGAGCTGTTTTTT,CASSSRLAGNTGELFF
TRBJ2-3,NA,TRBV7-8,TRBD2,TGTGCCAGCAGACCAGCTAGCGGGGGGGCCCAGAGCACAGATACGCAGTATTTT,CASRPASGGAQSTDTQYF
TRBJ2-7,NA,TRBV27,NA,TGTGCCAGCAGTTTATACAGGGTAGGGGCCTACGAGCAGTACTTC,CASSLYRVGAYEQYF
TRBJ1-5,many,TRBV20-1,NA,TGCAGTGCTAGTGAGCCAGGCCTAAATCAGCCCCAGCATTTT,CSASEPGLNQPQHF
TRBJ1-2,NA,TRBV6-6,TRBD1,TGTGCCAGCAGAAAAAAACGGACAGGGGATAACTATGGCTACACCTTC,CASRKKRTGDNYGYTF
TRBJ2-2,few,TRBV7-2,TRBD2,TGTGCCAGCAGCTTAGTCCCCAGCGGGGGCCGTGACACCGGGGAGCTGTTTTTT,CASSLVPSGGRDTGELFF
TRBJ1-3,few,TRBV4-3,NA,TGCGCCAGCAGCCAGGGCCGTGGCCAGGGGATATATTTT,CASSQGRGQGIYF
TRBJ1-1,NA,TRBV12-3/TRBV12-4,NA,TGTGCCACCACAGGGCATTACACTGAAGCTTTCTTT,CATTGHYTEAFF
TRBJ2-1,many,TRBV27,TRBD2,TGTGCCAGCAGTACTAGCGGCTCCTACAATGAGCAGTTCTTC,CASSTSGSYNEQFF
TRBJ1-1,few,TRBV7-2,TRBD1,TGTGCCAGCAGCTCGGGATGGACAGGGCGGGCCGACTTAGTTTTCTTT,CASSSGWTGRADLVFF
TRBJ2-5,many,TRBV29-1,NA,TGCAGCGTTTTTCCCCGGATGGAAGAGACCCAGTACTTC,CSVFPRMEETQYF
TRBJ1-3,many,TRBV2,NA,TGTGCCAGCTCACGGACAGTCTCTGGAAACACCATATATTTT,CASSRTVSGNTIYF
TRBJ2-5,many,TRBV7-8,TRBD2,TGTGCCAGCAGCTGGGGACTAGCGGGTGGTCAAGAGACCCAGTACTTC,CASSWGLAGGQETQYF
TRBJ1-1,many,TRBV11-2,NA,TGTGCCAGCAGCTTAGAGGCAGGGTCGGGCACTGAAGCTTTCTTT,CASSLEAGSGTEAFF
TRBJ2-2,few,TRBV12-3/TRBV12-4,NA,TGTGCCAGCAACTCTGCCGGGGCAGTCACCGGGGAGCTGTTTTTT,CASNSAGAVTGELFF
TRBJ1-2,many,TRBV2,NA,TGTGCCAGCAGTACGACCAGGCCCGGCTACACCTTC,CASSTTRPGYTF
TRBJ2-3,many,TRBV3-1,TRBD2,TGTGCCAGCAGCCAATTTGTAGCGGGGGCGGATACGCAGTATTTT,CASSQFVAGADTQYF
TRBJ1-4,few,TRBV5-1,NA,TGCGCCAGCAGCTTGGAAAGTAGGGATCGAGAAAAACTGTTTTTT,CASSLESRDREKLFF
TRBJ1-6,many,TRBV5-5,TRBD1,TGTGCCAGCAGCAGGGACAGGGGTAATTCACCCCTCCACTTT,CASSRDRGNSPLHF
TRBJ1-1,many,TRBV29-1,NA,TGCAGCGGGGGGACTGGGATTGACACTGAAGCTTTCTTT,CSGGTGIDTEAFF
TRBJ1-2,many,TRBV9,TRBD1,TGTGCCAGCAGCGTAGATGTCGACAGGGGGATCTATGGCTACACCTTC,CASSVDVDRGIYGYTF
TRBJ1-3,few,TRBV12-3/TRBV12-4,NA,TGTGCCAGCAGTTTACAGGGGCTTTGTGGAAACACCATATATTTT,CASSLQGLCGNTIYF
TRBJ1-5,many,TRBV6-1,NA,TGTGCCAGCACCCCCGTGGGAACAGGGAATCAGCCCCAGCATTTT,CASTPVGTGNQPQHF
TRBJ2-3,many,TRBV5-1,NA,TGCGCCAGCAGCTTGGGGCCTGTGTCGGGGTCTAATACGCAGTATTTT,CASSLGPVSGSNTQYF
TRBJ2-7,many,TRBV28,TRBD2,TGTGCCGGCTCGGGAGGAGGTTGGAACTACGAGCAGTACTTC,CAGSGGGWNYEQYF
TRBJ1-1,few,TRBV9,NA,TGTGCCAGCAGCGCCTCAGTGAACACTGAAGCTTTCTTT,CASSASVNTEAFF
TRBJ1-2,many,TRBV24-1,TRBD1,TGTGCCACCAGTGAAACGGACAGGGGTGGCTACACCTTC,CATSETDRGGYTF
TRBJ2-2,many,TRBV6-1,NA,TGTGCCAGCAGTGTTGGTAACACCGGGGAGCTGTTTTTT,CASSVGNTGELFF
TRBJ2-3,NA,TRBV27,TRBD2,TGTGCCAGCAGTACCGGGACTAGCGGGGGGCTCCCACCAGATACGCAGTATTTT,CASSTGTSGGLPPDTQYF
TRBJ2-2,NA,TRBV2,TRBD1,TGTGCCAGCAGGAGGACAGGGGGTAAAAGTAACACCGGGGAGCTGTTTTTT,CASRRTGGKSNTGELFF
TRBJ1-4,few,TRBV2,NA,TGTGCCAGCAGCCCCGACCAAAATGAAAAACTGTTTTTT,CASSPDQNEKLFF
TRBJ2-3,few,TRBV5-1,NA,TGCGCCAGCAGCCCGGGACGTACAGATACGCAGTATTTT,CASSPGRTDTQYF